The clone carrying this T cell receptor (beta chain) has more than one count but fewer than ten. Its antigen is unknown. This sample is drawn from a study of beta chain features in type 1 diabetes. Overall study findings and caveats: The question left open here concerned HLA type influencing TCRB rearrangement. Junctions at VDJ sites from type 1 diabetes patients had fewer insertions and more deletions. For Type 1 diabetes patients, all four CD4+ subsets carried TCRB CDR3s that were moderately but significantly shorter.

It was via CD45RO/CCR7/CD25/CD127/CD95/CD27 that CD4+ naive, central memory, regulatory and stem cell-like memory cells were sorted. The V and J ends lost 3 bases and 3 bases respectively, with 11 bases between them. The CDR3 consists of 14 residues. Germline V CDR1 and CDR2: LNHNV, YYDKDF (reference sequence). TCRB transcripts that were expressed got sequenced, as all of the isolated RNA had been reverse transcribed. Only in-frame clones appear in the TCRdb table, and some are missing; sequencing was by immunoSEQ multiplex PCR. The sample shows 450,000 to 550,000 clones, approximately 30% of them seen only once.

Sequences were obtained from naive CD4+ T cells from blood. The genes are TRBV15 and TRBJ1-2; the D gene is possibly TRBD1 (6 bases). This sequence originates from a young man in good health. The CDR3 protein is CATSRRGMDYGYTF. The CDR3 bases are TGTGCCACCAGCAGGAGGGGGATGGACTATGGCTACACCTTC.